This TCR beta chain comes out of a study of shared clonotypes between healthy human individuals. On this clone itself: Its target is unknown. The sample carries other DNA sequences with the same CDR3.

Profiling relied on immunoSEQ multiplex PCR, and the TCRdb table lists in-frame clones only, not all of them. The sample includes approximately 1.5 million clones, 95% to 99% of them seen just once. Study outcomes and limitations: The four-donor shared clonotypes exceeded non-shared clonotypes in generation probability, with non-shared ones scoring lower. Memory subsets generally showed lower estimated richness than naive subsets. It was observed that roughly 5.1% of naive CD4 clonotypes were shared across several donors.

V shed 0 bases and J shed 5 bases, with 6 bases lying between them. The CDR3 has 13 amino acids. Germline V gives CDR1 SGHNT, CDR2 YYREEE (reference sequence). V and J are TRBV5-4 and TRBJ2-1, with D unresolved. This receptor was taken from a man aged 25 to 45 in good health. Specimen: naive CD4+ T cells sorted from blood. Subset indicated: CD45RA+ positively selected. CDR3 residues: CASSLERNNEQFF. In nucleotides, the CDR3 is TGTGCCAGCAGCTTGGAACGGAACAATGAGCAGTTCTTC. Combining the CDR3 with reference TRBV5-4 and TRBJ2-1 gives the whole variable domain ETGVTQSPTHLIKTRGQQVTLRCSSQSGHNTVSWYQQALGQGPQFIFQYYREEENGRGNFPPRFSGLQFPNYSSELNVNALELDDSALYLCASSLERNNEQFFGPGTRLTVL.